One sample yielded the 4 T cell receptor beta chains listed below, sequenced in a study of cytomegalovirus exposure and HLA in healthy donors. The PCR used 60 Vbeta and 13 Jbeta primers. Profiled with immunoSEQ multiplex PCR; TCRdb holds only in-frame clones, not every one. In the table there are 150,000 or so clones, around 74% of which are singletons. Material for sequencing was PBMCs. These receptors were collected from a man between 18 and 29 years old in good health and CMV-seronegative.

The CDR3 is CASSLAGAGIGGYTF. The CDR3 coding sequence is TGTGCCAGCAGCTTGGCAGGGGCAGGGATTGGGGGCTACACCTTC. The chain combines TRBV5-7 with TRBJ1-2; D may be TRBD1 (6 bases). TRBV5-7 carries the ORF label, with uncertain function. V gave up 0 bases and J gave up 8 bases, with 17 bases separating them. The CDR3 covers 15 residues.

The rearrangement joins TRBV7-9 to TRBJ2-5; a possible D gene is TRBD2 (6 bases). Trimming left V 3 bases short and J 11 bases short, with 19 bases between. Germline V lookup: CDR1 SEHNR, CDR2 FQNEAQ (reference sequence). The CDR3 sequence is 14 residues long. The CDR3 spells CASSLPGPSGEQYF. DNA of the CDR3: TGTGCCAGCAGCTTGCCCGGGCCTTCGGGGGAGCAGTACTTC. Looking up the rest from reference TRBV7-9 and TRBJ2-5 gives the full variable domain: DTGVSQNPRHKITKRGQNVTFRCDPISEHNRLYWYRQTLGQGPEFLTYFQNEAQLEKSRLLSDRFSAERPKGSFSTLEIQRTEQGDSAMYLCASSLPGPSGEQYFGPGTRLLVL.

The rearrangement links TRBV4-1 to TRBJ2-2, with TRBD1 matching over 7 bases. The J segment lost 2 bases and the V segment lost 2 bases, leaving 8 bases of the junction unmatched. CDR1 is MGHRA, CDR2 YSYEKL, per germline. The length of the CDR3 is 17 residues. The CDR3 bases are TGCGCCAGCAGCCAACCTCCCCGACAGGGAAACACCGGGGAGCTGTTTTTT. Amino acid sequence: CASSQPPRQGNTGELFF.

This clone was detected only a few times. This chain links TRBV25-1 with TRBJ1-1; weak D call: TRBD1 (5 bases). Germline V gives CDR1 MGHDK, CDR2 SYGVNS. There are 15 residues in the CDR3. Trimming took off 1 base at V and 5 bases at J, with 14 bases between the two ends. CDR3 nucleotides: TGTGCCAGCAGTGAATTGGGGGGAGGAGTGACTGAAGCTTTCTTT. This sequence encodes CASSELGGGVTEAFF.